This T cell receptor (beta chain) was recovered during a study of identical twins. Study-level findings and limits: Alpha sequences out of frame and shared by twins had excess low generation probability. The study reached conclusions through statistical analysis that was cross-sectional, not following the same donors.

Many counts were recorded for this clonotype. What it binds is unknown. CDR3 length: 16 amino acids. Germline V gene sequence: CDR1 LGHDT, CDR2 YNNKEL (reference sequence). V trimming: 1 base; J trimming: 7 bases; junction bases outside the gene matches: 8. TCRdb used MiXCR to reprocess the 5' RACE reads, holding one entry per CDR3 protein. The repertoire holds 700,000 or so distinct CDR3 sequences, with 8.6% as singletons. This sample also belongs to another study, concerning yellow fever vaccine responses in identical twins.

Sample: PBMCs. This sequence originates from a woman younger than 35 in good health. The chain combines TRBV3-1 with TRBJ2-1; TRBD2 matches at 9 bases. The CDR3 here is CASSQGAGGPRNEQFF. CDR3 bases: TGTGCCAGCAGCCAAGGTGCGGGGGGGCCTCGTAATGAGCAGTTCTTC.